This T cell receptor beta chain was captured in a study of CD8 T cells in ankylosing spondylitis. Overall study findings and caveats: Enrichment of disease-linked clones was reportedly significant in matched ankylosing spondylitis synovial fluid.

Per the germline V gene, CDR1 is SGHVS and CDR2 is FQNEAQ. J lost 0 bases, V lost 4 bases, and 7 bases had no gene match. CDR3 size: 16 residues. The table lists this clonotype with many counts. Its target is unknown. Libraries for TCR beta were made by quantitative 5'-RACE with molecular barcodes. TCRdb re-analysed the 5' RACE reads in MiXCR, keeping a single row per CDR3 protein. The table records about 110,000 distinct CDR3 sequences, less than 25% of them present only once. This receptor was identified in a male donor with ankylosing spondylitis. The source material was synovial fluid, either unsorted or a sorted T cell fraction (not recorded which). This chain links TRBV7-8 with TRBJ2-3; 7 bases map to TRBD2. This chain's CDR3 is CASSSRSAGSTDTQYF. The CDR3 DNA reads TGTGCCAGCAGCTCAAGGTCAGCGGGGAGCACAGATACGCAGTATTTT.